This is a list of T cell receptor beta chains from one sample in a study of blood T cells in healthy people across ages. Each CDR3 protein is one row after TCRdb ran MiXCR on the 5' RACE reads. The table shows more than 1.4 million distinct CDR3 sequences, with around 39% occurring only once. Sequenced: blood. The receptors were sampled from a young woman in good health. Each CDR3 is given with its conserved first and last residue. Fields, in order: CDR3 length, V gene, CDR3 protein.

>13|TRBV7-9
CAGQGGVNQPQHF
>13|TRBV2
CASSWGADTEAFF
>17|TRBV20-1
CSARLGQGARWNQPQHF
>19|TRBV18
CASSPPVDPLKRGNYEQYF
>15|TRBV6-6
CASSYLAGGVYEQYF
>14|TRBV29-1
CSVEGLAGGDEQFF
>15|TRBV6-5
CASSYPGSSSYEQYF
>14|TRBV4-2
CASRSLTLPDTQYF
>16|TRBV6-7
CASSYPAGGREETQYF
>16|TRBV4-1
CASSQGRDRVSNEQFF
>13|TRBV10-3
CAITGGINTEAFF
>16|TRBV15
CATSRVGTGFGETQYF
>17|TRBV4-1
CASSQDPGGTAYNEQFF
>15|TRBV6-1
CGAVWDAGRYNEQFF
>13|TRBV7-8
CASSLATSGEQFF
>15|TRBV4-2
CASSRTLAGQETQYF
>16|TRBV7-2
CASSSIAGTLTDTQYF
>13|TRBV18
CASSQQRDTEAFF
>14|TRBV20-1
CSARKGAMNTEAFF
>18|TRBV6-5
CASSYSSSGRIRTDTQYF
>15|TRBV3-1
CASSQGSGMGEKLFF
>13|TRBV5-1
CASSFRGDYEQYF
>14|TRBV9
CASSVGSNRDTQYF
>14|TRBV18
CASSWAGVEDTQYF
>14|TRBV10-3
CATLNRTGSYEQYF
>15|TRBV5-5
CASSLLLAGQETQYF
>14|TRBV18
CASGPGPLVNEQFF
>12|TRBV6-1
CASTGLNYGYTF